Following are 17 T cell receptor beta chains from one sample sequenced in a study of identical twins (dated by TCRdb to 2016 to 2017). Receptors were amplified or captured by 5' RACE. Sequencer: Illumina HiSeq 2000. TCRdb trimmed the raw reads at Q25, called clones with MiXCR and kept productive beta chains. Merged by CDR3 protein, the rows form single entries marked with the most common genes and DNA. The table for this sample lists a few hundred thousand distinct CDR3 sequences; more than 9% of them were counted only once. The ten largest make up under 3.5% of the sample. This sample was also put to use in a study of yellow fever vaccine responses in identical twins.

Sequenced sample: PBMCs. All receptors derive from a woman under 30 in good health.

The chain is built from TRBV7-8 and TRBJ2-1; the D gene is possibly TRBD2 (6 bases). The germline V and J ends were trimmed by 4 bases and 9 bases, with 10 bases remaining between them. CDR3 length equals 12 residues. Germline CDR1 SGHVS, CDR2 FQNEAQ. The CDR3 is CASSYEGGEQFF. The DNA for the CDR3 is TGTGCCAGCAGCTACGAGGGAGGTGAGCAGTTCTTC.

This clonotype showed up many times. The V call is TRBV7-8, the J call TRBJ2-5; 9 nucleotides match TRBD1. The V gene's germline CDR1 is SGHVS and CDR2 FQNEAQ. Trimming at V came to 0 bases and at J to 1 base, leaving 3 bases not matched to a gene. This CDR3 has 16 residues. The CDR3, as DNA: TGTGCCAGCAGCTTAGCGCGACAGGGGGGCCAAGAGACCCAGTACTTC. Translated, it gives CASSLARQGGQETQYF.

This clonotype has ten or more counts. V and J are TRBV5-5 and TRBJ2-1; D not resolved. Per germline, CDR1 SGHKS and CDR2 YYEKEE (reference sequence). This CDR3 region has 15 residues. Trimming took 2 bases from V and 0 from J, leaving 9 bases between them. In DNA, the CDR3 is TGTGCCAGCAGCTTTCTACCGAGCTCCTACAATGAGCAGTTCTTC. As protein: CASSFLPSSYNEQFF.

This clonotype was seen a handful of times. The genes are TRBV6-1 and TRBJ2-1; D gene uncertain. Germline V gives CDR1 MNHNS, CDR2 SASEGT. The CDR3 runs 17 residues. V was shortened by 3 bases and J by 5 bases, with 20 bases between the two germline ends. In DNA, the CDR3 is TGTGCCAGCAGTGATCTATCGGTACCCACCAAAGACAATGAGCAGTTCTTC. Translating it yields CASSDLSVPTKDNEQFF.

The chain links TRBV7-3 to TRBJ2-2; D gene unclear. CDR3 length: 14 amino acids. The germline V gene encodes CDR1 SGHTA and CDR2 FQGTGA. Deletions cut 6 bases from V and 1 base from J, with 9 bases between. DNA of the CDR3: TGTGCCAGCAGGTTACGACTGAACACCGGGGAGCTGTTTTTT. Translated, it gives CASRLRLNTGELFF.

This clonotype was seen more than once but under ten times. The V call is TRBV24-1, the J call TRBJ2-3; D is possibly TRBD1 or TRBD2 (5 bases each). V was pared by 4 bases and J by 1 base, with 11 bases between. CDR3 length: 15 amino acids. The germline V gene has CDR1 KGHDR and CDR2 SFDVKD. The CDR3 region is CATSEPGTGTDTQYF. CDR3 nucleotides: TGTGCCACCAGTGAGCCCGGGACGGGCACAGATACGCAGTATTTT.

The rearrangement links TRBV28 to TRBJ2-7; D is unresolved. The V end lost 3 bases, the J end lost 6 bases, and 12 bases lay between the germline ends. The CDR3 is 13 residues long. Germline assignment: CDR1 MDHEN and CDR2 SYDVKM. CDR3 in amino acids: CASSFFGSSEQYF. In nucleotides, the CDR3 is TGTGCCAGCAGTTTCTTCGGTTCGTCCGAGCAGTACTTC.

This clonotype came up many times. The chain employs TRBV29-1 and TRBJ2-3; 11 bases are shared with TRBD1. V shed 7 bases and J 9 bases; nucleotides not matched to a gene: 12. CDR3 size: 14 residues. CDR1 and CDR2 from the germline V gene are SQVTM and ANQGSEA. This CDR3 is CSEVSGRTGGTQYF. CDR3 DNA sequence: TGCAGCGAAGTCTCGGGTCGGACAGGGGGCACGCAGTATTTT.

This clonotype has only a few counts. This chain uses TRBV4-2 with TRBJ2-3, with a weak D call TRBD2 (6 bases). CDR3 length equals 16 residues. Germline values: CDR1 LGHNA, CDR2 YNFKEQ. Trimming cost V 5 bases and J 2 bases, with 17 bases left between them. The CDR3 DNA reads as TGTGCCAGCAGCGACCTATACGGGAGTTCCACAGATACGCAGTATTTT. Amino acid sequence: CASSDLYGSSTDTQYF.

The chain employs TRBV9 and TRBJ2-1; D not resolved. Germline values: CDR1 SGDLS, CDR2 YYNGEE. Trimming took 0 bases from V and 8 from J, leaving 15 bases between them. CDR3 length equals 15 residues. In nucleotides, the CDR3 is TGTGCCAGCAGCGTAGACCCCCCCCTGGGTCATGAGCAGTTCTTC. It yields the protein CASSVDPPLGHEQFF.

V usage is TRBV20-1 and J usage is TRBJ2-1; 8 positions match TRBD2. The CDR3 has 15 amino acids. The V gene end was trimmed by 0 bases and the J gene end by 5 bases; junction bases not matched to a gene: 6. Germline V gives CDR1 DFQATT, CDR2 SNEGSKA (reference sequence). This chain's CDR3 is CSARDFERGNNEQFF. In DNA, the CDR3 is TGCAGTGCTAGAGATTTCGAGCGGGGGAACAATGAGCAGTTCTTC.

This clonotype was observed at least ten times. The germline gene is not matched at one end of the junction; a read error may be the cause. The V call is TRBV7-2, the J call TRBJ2-7, with D maybe TRBD2 (6 bases). Germline V lookup: CDR1 SGHTA, CDR2 FQGNSA. The length of the CDR3 is 11 residues. The CDR3: CASSTYSGYDF. CDR3 DNA: TGTGCCAGCAGCACCTATAGCGGATACGATTTT. Full variable domain (missing parts from reference TRBV7-2 and TRBJ2-7): GAGVSQSPSNKVTEKGKDVELRCDPISGHTALYWYRQSLGQGLEFLIYFQGNSAPDKSGLPSDRFSAERTGGSVSTLTIQRTQQEDSAVYLCASSTYSGYDFGPGTRLTVT.

J is TRBJ2-1 and V is TRBV11-3; 10 bases match TRBD1. The length of the CDR3 is 15 residues. Germline CDR1 reads SGHNT; CDR2 reads YENEEA. With 4 bases clipped from V and 7 bases from J, the junction kept 7 bases outside the gene matches. CDR3 nucleotide sequence: TGTGCCAGCAGCTCCCGGACAGGGGGAGATAATGAGCAGTTCTTC. This encodes CASSSRTGGDNEQFF.

This clonotype showed up just a few times. The chain employs TRBV6-5 and TRBJ2-7; the match to TRBD1 covers 8 bases. This CDR3 has 15 residues. In germline, CDR1 is MNHEY, CDR2 SVGAGI. V lost 2 bases, J lost 6 bases, and 9 bases stayed unmatched. CDR3: CASSYTWGTGGEQYF. The CDR3 region has the DNA TGTGCCAGCAGTTACACTTGGGGCACAGGGGGCGAGCAGTACTTC.

The rearrangement uses TRBV19 and TRBJ2-2; 8 bases are a match to TRBD2. Germline lookup yields CDR1 LNHDA and CDR2 SQIVND (reference sequence). The trim removed 10 bases at V and 5 bases at J, leaving 6 bases unmatched. The length of the CDR3 is 13 residues. CDR3 nucleotides: TGTGCCATTCTAAGCGGGGGAACCGGGGAGCTGTTTTTT. It yields the protein CAILSGGTGELFF.

The chain recombines TRBV6-2 or TRBV6-3 with TRBJ2-1; D is possibly TRBD1 or TRBD2 (5 bases each). The CDR3 totals 18 residues. Trimming took off 0 bases at V and 0 bases at J, with 15 bases between the two ends. Germline values: CDR1 MNHEY, CDR2 SVGEGT. The CDR3 bases are TGTGCCAGCAGTTACTCGGGTCTCCGGGGCAGCTCCTACAATGAGCAGTTCTTC. It yields the protein CASSYSGLRGSSYNEQFF.

The CDR3 sequence: CATSRPTGGLSSYEQYF. The CDR3 DNA reads as TGTGCCACCAGCAGACCGACAGGTGGGCTCAGCTCCTACGAGCAGTACTTC. The gene calls are TRBV15 and TRBJ2-7; D might be TRBD1 (6 bases). This CDR3 has 17 amino acids. Germline V CDR1 and CDR2: LNHNV, YYDKDF (reference sequence). V lost 2 bases and J lost 0, with 17 bases in between.